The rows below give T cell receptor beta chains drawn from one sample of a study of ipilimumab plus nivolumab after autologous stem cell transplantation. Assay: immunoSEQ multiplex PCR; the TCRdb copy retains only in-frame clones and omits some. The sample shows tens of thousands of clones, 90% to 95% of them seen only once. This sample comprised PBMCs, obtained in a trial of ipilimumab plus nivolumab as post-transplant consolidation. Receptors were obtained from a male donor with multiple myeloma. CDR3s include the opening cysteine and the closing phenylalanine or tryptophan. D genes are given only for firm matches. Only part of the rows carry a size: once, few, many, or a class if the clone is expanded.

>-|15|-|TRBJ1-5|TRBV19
CASSIAGLGNQPQHF
TGTGCCAGTAGTATAGCAGGGTTGGGGAATCAGCCCCAGCATTTT
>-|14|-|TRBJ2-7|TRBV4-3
CASSQWTPNYEQYF
TGCGCCAGCAGCCAATGGACTCCTAACTACGAGCAGTACTTC
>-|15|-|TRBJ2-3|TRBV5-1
CASSLAGAVTDTQYF
TGCGCCAGCAGCTTGGCCGGGGCGGTCACAGATACGCAGTATTTT
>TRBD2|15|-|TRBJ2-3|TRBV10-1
CASSEGTSVADTQYF
TGCGCCAGCAGTGAAGGGACTAGCGTCGCAGATACGCAGTATTTT
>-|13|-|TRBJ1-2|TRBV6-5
CASSLDSLYGYTF
TGTGCCAGCAGCCTCGACAGCCTCTATGGCTACACCTTC
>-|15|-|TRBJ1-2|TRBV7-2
CASSLERRANYGYTF
TGTGCCAGCAGCTTAGAACGGAGAGCTAACTATGGCTACACCTTC
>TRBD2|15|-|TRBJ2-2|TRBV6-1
CASNVAGVRTGELFF
TGTGCCAGCAATGTAGCGGGAGTAAGGACCGGGGAGCTGTTTTTT
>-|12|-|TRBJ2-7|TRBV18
CASSPSAYEQYF
TGTGCCAGCTCACCCTCTGCCTACGAGCAGTACTTC
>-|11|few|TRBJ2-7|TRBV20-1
CSARDGAKQYF
TGCAGTGCTAGAGATGGCGCAAAGCAGTACTTC
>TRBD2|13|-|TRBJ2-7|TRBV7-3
CASSPSGGALQYF
TGTGCCAGCAGCCCTAGCGGGGGGGCATTGCAGTACTTC
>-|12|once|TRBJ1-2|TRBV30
CAWRSGGGYVTF
TGTGCCTGGAGATCTGGGGGAGGATATGTCACCTTC
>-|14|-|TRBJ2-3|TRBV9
CASSVELGLDTQYF
TGTGCCAGCAGCGTAGAACTAGGGCTAGATACGCAGTATTTT
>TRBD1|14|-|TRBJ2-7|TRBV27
CASSLDRVGYEQYF
TGTGCCAGCAGTTTGGACAGGGTAGGATACGAGCAGTACTTC
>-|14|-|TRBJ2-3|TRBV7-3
CASSLEASTDTQYF
TGTGCCAGCAGCTTAGAGGCTAGCACAGATACGCAGTATTTT
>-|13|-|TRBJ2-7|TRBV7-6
CASSLGSPNEQYF
TGTGCCAGCAGCTTAGGAAGTCCCAACGAGCAGTACTTC
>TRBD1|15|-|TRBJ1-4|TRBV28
CASSPTGAANEKLFF
TGTGCCAGCAGTCCGACAGGGGCAGCTAATGAAAAACTGTTTTTT